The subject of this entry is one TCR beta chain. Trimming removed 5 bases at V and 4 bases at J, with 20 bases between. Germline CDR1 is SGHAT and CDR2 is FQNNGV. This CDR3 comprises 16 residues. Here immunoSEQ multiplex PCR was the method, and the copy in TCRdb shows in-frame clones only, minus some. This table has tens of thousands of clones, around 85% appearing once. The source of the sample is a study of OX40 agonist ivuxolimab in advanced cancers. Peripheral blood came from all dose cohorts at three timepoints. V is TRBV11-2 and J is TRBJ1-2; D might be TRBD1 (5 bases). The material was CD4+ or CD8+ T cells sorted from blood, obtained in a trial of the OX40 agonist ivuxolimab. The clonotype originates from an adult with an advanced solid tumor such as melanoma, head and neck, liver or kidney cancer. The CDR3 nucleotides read TGTGCCAGCAGCCCCCTGGTCGGGGCGCCGGGCTATGGCTACACCTTC. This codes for CASSPLVGAPGYGYTF.